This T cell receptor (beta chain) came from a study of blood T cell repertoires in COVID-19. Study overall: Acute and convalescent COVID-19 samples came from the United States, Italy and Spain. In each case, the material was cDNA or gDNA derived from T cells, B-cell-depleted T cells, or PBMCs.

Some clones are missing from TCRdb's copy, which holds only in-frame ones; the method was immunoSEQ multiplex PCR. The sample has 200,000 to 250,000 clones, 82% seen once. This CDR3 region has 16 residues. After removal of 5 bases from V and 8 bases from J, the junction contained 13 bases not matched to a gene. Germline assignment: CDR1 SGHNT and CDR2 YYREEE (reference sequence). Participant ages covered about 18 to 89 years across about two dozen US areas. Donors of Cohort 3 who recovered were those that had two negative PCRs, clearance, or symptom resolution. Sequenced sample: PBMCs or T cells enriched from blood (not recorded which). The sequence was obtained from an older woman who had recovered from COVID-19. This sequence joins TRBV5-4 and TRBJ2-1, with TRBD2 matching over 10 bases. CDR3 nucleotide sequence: TGTGCCAGCAGTTCAGAAAGCGGGGGGGTCTTCCATGAGCAGTTCTTC. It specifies CASSSESGGVFHEQFF.